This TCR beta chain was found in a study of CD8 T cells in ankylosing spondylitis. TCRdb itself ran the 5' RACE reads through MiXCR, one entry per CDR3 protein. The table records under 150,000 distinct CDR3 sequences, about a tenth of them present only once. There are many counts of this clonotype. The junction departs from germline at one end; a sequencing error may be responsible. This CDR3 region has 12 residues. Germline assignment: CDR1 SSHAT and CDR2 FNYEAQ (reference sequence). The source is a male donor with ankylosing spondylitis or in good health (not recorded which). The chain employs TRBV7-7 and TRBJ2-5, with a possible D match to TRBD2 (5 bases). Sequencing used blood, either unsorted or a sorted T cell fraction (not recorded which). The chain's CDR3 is CASSSGQETQYF. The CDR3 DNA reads TGTGCTAGCAGCTCGGGGCAAGAGACCCAGTACTTC.